The next 17 T cell receptor beta chains were all read from a single sample in a study of siplizumab effects on memory and regulatory T cells. Only in-frame clones appear in the TCRdb table, and some are missing; sequencing was by immunoSEQ multiplex PCR. The sample includes 13,000 to 15,000 clones, roughly 40% of them seen just once. These receptors' antigens are unknown. The cells of the mixed lymphocyte reaction underwent a roughly 6-day coculture at 37°C. Sequenced input: CFSE-low (dividing) CD4+ T cells sorted from an allogeneic mixed lymphocyte reaction. Source of these receptors: a human donor in good health; the cells came from an allogeneic mixed lymphocyte reaction. Some clones in this sample may be carry-over from other donors' samples.

The rearrangement links TRBV6-1 to TRBJ1-5, with D hard to call. The CDR3 extends over 13 amino acids. Germline values: CDR1 MNHNS, CDR2 SASEGT. Trimming removed 5 bases from V and 7 bases from J, with 12 bases in between. The CDR3 loop is CASSLGLGQPQHF. DNA of the CDR3: TGTGCCAGCAGTTTAGGTCTCGGCCAGCCCCAGCATTTT.

The CDR3 DNA reads TGTGCCAGCAGTGCCCGCGGGACTAGCGGGAGGGATGAGCAGTTCTTC. This translates into CASSARGTSGRDEQFF. V is TRBV6-1 and J is TRBJ2-1; 16 nucleotides match TRBD2. This CDR3 comprises 16 residues. Germline V gene sequence: CDR1 MNHNS, CDR2 SASEGT. Germline trimming cut 4 bases from V and 8 bases from J; bases unmatched to any gene: 5.

J is TRBJ1-6 and V is TRBV18, with D unresolved. The CDR3 has 16 residues. V was clipped by 3 bases and J by 5 bases, with 14 bases between them. The V gene's germline CDR1 is KGHSH and CDR2 LQKENI. CDR3 protein: CASSPVVPVHNSPLHF. CDR3 sequence (DNA): TGTGCCAGCTCACCGGTTGTACCTGTCCATAATTCACCCCTCCACTTT.

The genes are TRBV7-6 and TRBJ1-2; a possible D gene is TRBD1 (6 bases). The germline CDR1 and CDR2 sequences are SGHVS and FNYEAQ. The CDR3 runs to 12 residues. With 2 bases removed from V and 10 bases from J, the gap between germline ends came to 11 bases. The CDR3 here is CASSLLGGHYTF. CDR3 in DNA: TGTGCCAGCAGCTTATTAGGGGGGCACTACACCTTC.

A few counts support this clone. This chain uses TRBV5-1 with TRBJ2-7; D remains unclear. This CDR3 has 16 amino acids. The germline V gene has CDR1 SGHRS and CDR2 YFSETQ. The V end lost 0 bases, the J end lost 2 bases, and 15 bases lay between the germline ends. The CDR3 DNA follows: TGCGCCAGCAGCTTGGCCGGTGTGGGCCAGACCTACGAGCAGTACTTC. As protein: CASSLAGVGQTYEQYF.

This clone was counted a single time. J is TRBJ2-3 and V is TRBV5-1, with TRBD1 as a possible D gene (5 bases). V was shortened by 4 bases and J by 0 bases, with 15 bases between the two germline ends. Germline V gene data show CDR1 as SGHRS and CDR2 as YFSETQ. This CDR3 region has 16 residues. The DNA for the CDR3 is TGCGCCAGCAGCCCAGGAGACAGACCTAGCACAGATACGCAGTATTTT. This encodes CASSPGDRPSTDTQYF.

This clone has ten or more counts. V gene TRBV11-2 combines with J gene TRBJ2-4; 14 nucleotides match TRBD2. Germline CDR1 is SGHAT and CDR2 is FQNNGV. V shed 5 bases, J shed 7 bases, and the junction held 10 bases outside the gene matches. The CDR3 contains 17 residues. CDR3 coding DNA: TGTGCCAGCAGCAGGGGGACTAGCGGGAGCAGGAGGAACATTCAGTACTTC. Translated, it gives CASSRGTSGSRRNIQYF. Variable domain in full (rest from reference TRBV11-2 and TRBJ2-4): EAGVAQSPRYKIIEKRQSVAFWCNPISGHATLYWYQQILGQGPKLLIQFQNNGVVDDSQLPKDRFSAERLKGVDSTLKIQPAKLEDSAVYLCASSRGTSGSRRNIQYFGAGTRLSVL.

The chain is built from TRBV7-6 and TRBJ2-6, with 10 bases identical to TRBD2. The length of the CDR3 is 19 residues. Germline CDR1 and CDR2: SGHVS and FNYEAQ. The junction had 10 bases not matched to a gene; V was cut back by 3 bases and J by 2 bases. The CDR3 bases are TGTGCCAGCAGCTTTGCTGGGGCTAGCGGGAGCGCTGGGGCCAACGTCCTGACTTTC. Residues: CASSFAGASGSAGANVLTF.

The rearrangement uses TRBV28 and TRBJ1-5; 10 nucleotides agree with TRBD1. The CDR3 extends over 18 amino acids. Trimming removed 5 bases from V and 0 bases from J; junction bases left unmatched: 10. Germline loops: CDR1 MDHEN, CDR2 SYDVKM. CDR3 in DNA: TGTGCCAGCAGTGCCCAGAGGGACAGGGGCTTTAGCAATCAGCCCCAGCATTTT. Its translation: CASSAQRDRGFSNQPQHF.

CDR3 region: CASSGPGRGSYNEQFF. Here the CDR3 DNA reads TGTGCCAGTAGTGGCCCCGGGAGGGGGTCCTACAATGAGCAGTTCTTC. The chain joins TRBV19 to TRBJ2-1; the match to TRBD2 covers 8 bases. Losses at the gene ends were 5 bases for V and 1 base for J; bases not matched to a gene: 7. The CDR3 is 16 residues long. In germline, CDR1 is LNHDA, CDR2 SQIVND (reference sequence).

This sequence joins TRBV18 and TRBJ1-5; D is unclear. V gave up 6 bases and J gave up 3 bases, with 15 bases separating them. The CDR3 is 15 residues long. Germline CDR1 reads KGHSH; CDR2 reads LQKENI. For the CDR3, the DNA is TGTGCCAGCTCGAAGACGGGGAGCCCCAATCAGCCCCAGCATTTT. Translated: CASSKTGSPNQPQHF.

In its sample, this clone was seen a few times. This chain connects TRBV19 to TRBJ2-7; perhaps D is TRBD1 or TRBD2 (5 bases each). Trimming pared 6 bases from V and 7 bases from J, leaving 19 bases between. Germline V gene sequence: CDR1 LNHDA, CDR2 SQIVND (reference sequence). The CDR3 is made up of 14 amino acids. CDR3 nucleotides: TGTGCCAGTAGGATGGATCCCAGGGACCGGGAGCAGTACTTC. Its protein product is CASRMDPRDREQYF.

The chain carries TRBV5-8 and TRBJ2-5, with 8 bases fitting TRBD2. The V segment lost 4 bases and the J segment 6 bases; nucleotides outside the gene matches: 17. The CDR3 totals 17 residues. Germline V gene lookup returns CDR1 SGHTS and CDR2 YDEGEE. The CDR3 here is CASSGSRREAFKKTQYF. The CDR3 coding sequence is TGTGCCAGCAGCGGATCGAGGCGGGAGGCGTTCAAAAAGACCCAGTACTTC.

This chain joins TRBV6-5 and TRBJ2-1; D remains unclear. The CDR3 has 14 residues. In germline, CDR1 is MNHEY, CDR2 SVGAGI. Trimming took off 5 bases at V and 1 base at J, with 9 bases between the two ends. For the CDR3, the DNA is TGTGCCAGCAGTAGTCGTGGTTCCTACAATGAGCAGTTCTTC. Translating it yields CASSSRGSYNEQFF.

The chain combines TRBV28 with TRBJ1-3; maybe TRBD1 (6 bases). Germline CDR1 is MDHEN and CDR2 is SYDVKM. The germline V and J ends were trimmed by 6 bases and 4 bases, with 13 bases remaining between them. The CDR3 is 14 residues long. In nucleotides, the CDR3 is TGTGCCAGCAGCCCAGGACAGACCGGAAACACCATATATTTT. This sequence encodes CASSPGQTGNTIYF.

The V gene is TRBV2, the J gene TRBJ2-5; possibly TRBD1 for D (6 bases). Germline lookup yields CDR1 SNHLY and CDR2 FYNNEI. Trimming took off 3 bases at V and 12 bases at J, with 11 bases between the two ends. The CDR3 is 11 residues long. This CDR3 is CASSEVAGEYF. The CDR3 nucleotides read TGTGCCAGCAGTGAGGTTGCAGGGGAGTACTTC.

This chain joins TRBV6-6 and TRBJ2-5, with 9 bases lining up with TRBD1. The end of the DNA is better explained by TRBJ2-7, so the J call may be wrong. CDR1 MNHNY and CDR2 SVGAGI come from the germline V gene (reference sequence). This CDR3 spans 14 amino acids. CDR3 DNA sequence: TGTGCCAGCCGACCCGGGACAGGGTCCTACGAGCAGTACTTC. Protein sequence: CASRPGTGSYEQYF.